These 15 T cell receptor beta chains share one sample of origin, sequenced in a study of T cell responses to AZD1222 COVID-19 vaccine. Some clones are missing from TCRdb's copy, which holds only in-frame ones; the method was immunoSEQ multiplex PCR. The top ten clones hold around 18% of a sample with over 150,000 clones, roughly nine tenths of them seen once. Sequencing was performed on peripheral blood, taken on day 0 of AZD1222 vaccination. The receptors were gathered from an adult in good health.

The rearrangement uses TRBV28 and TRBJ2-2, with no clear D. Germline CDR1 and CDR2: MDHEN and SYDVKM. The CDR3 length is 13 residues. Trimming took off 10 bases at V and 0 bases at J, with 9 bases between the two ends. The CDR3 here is CATHTANTGELFF. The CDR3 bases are TGTGCCACCCATACAGCGAACACCGGGGAGCTGTTTTTT.

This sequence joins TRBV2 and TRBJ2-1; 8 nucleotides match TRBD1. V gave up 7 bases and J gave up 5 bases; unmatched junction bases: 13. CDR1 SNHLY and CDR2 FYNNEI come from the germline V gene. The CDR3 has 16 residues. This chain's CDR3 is CASILLGQEFDNEQFF. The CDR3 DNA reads TGTGCCAGCATTCTCCTGGGACAGGAATTTGACAATGAGCAGTTCTTC.

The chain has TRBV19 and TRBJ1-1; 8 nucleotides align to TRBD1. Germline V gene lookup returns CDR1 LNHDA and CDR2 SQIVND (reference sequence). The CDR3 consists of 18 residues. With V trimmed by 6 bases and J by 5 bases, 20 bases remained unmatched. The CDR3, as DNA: TGTGCCAGTAGCCCCAGGACAGGGCGTGTTGGGACGAAGACTGAAGCTTTCTTT. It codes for CASSPRTGRVGTKTEAFF.

The CDR3 DNA follows: TGTGCCAGCAGCCAAGTCAACAGGGGCAGTTTTTACAATGAGCAGTTCTTC. Translating gives CASSQVNRGSFYNEQFF. The rearrangement links TRBV14 to TRBJ2-1; 7 positions match TRBD1. CDR1 and CDR2 (germline): SGHDN, FVKESK. Trimming removed 1 base from V and 4 bases from J; junction bases left unmatched: 10. This CDR3 has 17 residues.

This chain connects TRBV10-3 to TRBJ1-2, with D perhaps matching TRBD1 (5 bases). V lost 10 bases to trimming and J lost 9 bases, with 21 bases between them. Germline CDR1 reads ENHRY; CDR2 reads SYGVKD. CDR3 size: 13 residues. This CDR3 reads CATEAQGAGSYTF. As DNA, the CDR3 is TGTGCCACCGAAGCCCAGGGCGCCGGAAGCTACACCTTC.

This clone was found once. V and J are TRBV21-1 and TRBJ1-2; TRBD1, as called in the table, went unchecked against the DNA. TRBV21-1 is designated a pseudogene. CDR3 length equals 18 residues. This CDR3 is CASSKRPGQGANWKGYTF. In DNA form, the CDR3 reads TGTGCCAGCAGCAAAAGACCCGGACAGGGGGCCAATTGGAAGGGCTACACCTTC.

CDR3: CARSLYTREDTDTQYF. CDR3 DNA: TGTGCCAGAAGCTTATATACTCGGGAGGACACAGATACGCAGTATTTT. The V call is TRBV7-5, the J call TRBJ2-3; TRBD2, the D gene given by the table, was not confirmed from the DNA. TRBV7-5 is annotated as a pseudogene. This CDR3 region has 16 residues.

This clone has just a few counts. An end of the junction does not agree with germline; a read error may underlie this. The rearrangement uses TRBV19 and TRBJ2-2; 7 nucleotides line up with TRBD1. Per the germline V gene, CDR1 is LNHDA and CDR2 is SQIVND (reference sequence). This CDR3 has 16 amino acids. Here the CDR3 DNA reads TGTGCCAGTAGGAAAGAGAGGGGACAGAACAGCGGGGAGCTGTTTTTT. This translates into CASRKERGQNSGELFF.

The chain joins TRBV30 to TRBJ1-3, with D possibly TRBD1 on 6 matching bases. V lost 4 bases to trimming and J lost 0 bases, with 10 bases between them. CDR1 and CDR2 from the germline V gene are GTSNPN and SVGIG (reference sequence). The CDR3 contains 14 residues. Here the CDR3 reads CAWNTGYSGNTIYF. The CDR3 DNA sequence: TGTGCCTGGAACACAGGGTACTCTGGAAACACCATATATTTT.

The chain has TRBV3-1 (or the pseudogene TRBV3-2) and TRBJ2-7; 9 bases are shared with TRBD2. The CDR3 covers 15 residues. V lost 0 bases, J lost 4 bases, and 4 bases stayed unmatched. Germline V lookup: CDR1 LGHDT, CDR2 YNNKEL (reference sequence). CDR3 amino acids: CASSQELAGIYEQYF. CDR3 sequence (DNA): TGTGCCAGCAGCCAAGAACTAGCGGGCATATACGAGCAGTACTTC.

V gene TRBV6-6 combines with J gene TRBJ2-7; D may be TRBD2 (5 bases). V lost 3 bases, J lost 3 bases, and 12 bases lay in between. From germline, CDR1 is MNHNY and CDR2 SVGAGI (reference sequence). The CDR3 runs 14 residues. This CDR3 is CASSYTPRGYEQYF. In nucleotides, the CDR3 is TGTGCCAGCAGTTATACACCCCGGGGCTACGAGCAGTACTTC.

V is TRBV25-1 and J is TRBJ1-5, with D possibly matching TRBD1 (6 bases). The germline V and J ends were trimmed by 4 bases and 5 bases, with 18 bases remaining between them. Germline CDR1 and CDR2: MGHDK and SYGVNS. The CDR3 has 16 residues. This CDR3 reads CASSAVGQTRDQPQHF. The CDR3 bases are TGTGCCAGCAGTGCCGTCGGACAGACAAGGGATCAGCCCCAGCATTTT.

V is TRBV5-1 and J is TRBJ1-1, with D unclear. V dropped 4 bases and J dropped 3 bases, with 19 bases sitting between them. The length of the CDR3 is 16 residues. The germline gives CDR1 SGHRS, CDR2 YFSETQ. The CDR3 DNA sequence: TGCGCCAGCAGCCTGGCCGCGAGTGGAATGGACACTGAAGCTTTCTTT. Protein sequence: CASSLAASGMDTEAFF.

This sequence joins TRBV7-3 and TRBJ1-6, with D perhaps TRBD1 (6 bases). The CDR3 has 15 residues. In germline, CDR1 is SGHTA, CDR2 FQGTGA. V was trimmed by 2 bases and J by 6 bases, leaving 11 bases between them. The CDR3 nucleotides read TGTGCCAGCAGCTTACAGGGGCCGGGTAATTCACCCCTCCACTTT. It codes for CASSLQGPGNSPLHF.

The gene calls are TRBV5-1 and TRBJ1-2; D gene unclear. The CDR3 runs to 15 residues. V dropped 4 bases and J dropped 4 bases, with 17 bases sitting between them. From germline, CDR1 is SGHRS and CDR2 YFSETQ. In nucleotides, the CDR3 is TGCGCCAGCAGCCCCGGAGATCTATTGGGCTATGGCTACACCTTC. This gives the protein CASSPGDLLGYGYTF.